A single sample gave rise to the 3 T cell receptor beta chains below, sequenced in a study of tumor-infiltrating lymphocytes in oesophageal squamous cell carcinoma. TCRdb ran MiXCR on the PCR reads and lists one entry per CDR3 protein. Of 23,000 or so distinct CDR3 sequences in the sample, 30% to 40% were seen once. The sequenced sample consisted of esophageal tumor tissue. These receptors were taken from a male donor with esophageal squamous cell carcinoma.

This clonotype was recorded at least ten times. A much bigger clone sits one base away, suggesting this may be a read error. The V and J genes are TRBV6-1 and TRBJ2-7; 8 bases align to TRBD2. V shed 8 bases, J shed 7 bases, and the junction held 7 bases outside the gene matches. This CDR3 has 12 residues. Germline V CDR1 and CDR2: MNHNS, SASEGT. The CDR3 loop is CASWTSRNEQYF. The CDR3 DNA reads TGTGCCAGCTGGACTAGCCGCAATGAGCAGTACTTC.

To note about this clonotype: No conserved phenylalanine or tryptophan is present at the end of the CDR3, so a read error is the likely explanation. The DNA is left out, because the CDR3 cannot be placed on it with certainty; the CDR3 is given as TCRdb lists it. This sequence joins TRBV7-2 and TRBJ2-6; TRBD2 reflects the table's D call only, with no check against the DNA. The CDR3 spans 18 residues, counting both ends. Germline V gene data show CDR1 as SGHTA and CDR2 as FQGNSA. CDR3 protein: CASSSTAGGLSETQYFGA.

The J gene is TRBJ2-3, the V gene TRBV5-3, with D hard to call. TRBV5-3 carries the ORF label, with uncertain function. There are 15 residues in the CDR3. Trimming removed 10 bases at V and 1 base at J, with 19 bases between. This CDR3 is CAGSSLLSGTDTQYF. The CDR3 bases are TGTGCCGGCAGCTCCCTCTTGAGTGGCACAGATACGCAGTATTTT.